This note documents a single TCR beta chain sequence. What it binds is not known. This entry is derived from a study of blood T cells in healthy people across ages. CDR1 MNHEY and CDR2 SVGAGI come from the germline V gene. The V gene end was trimmed by 1 base and the J gene end by 6 bases; junction bases not matched to a gene: 1. The CDR3 runs 14 residues. Primers used in a second PCR of roughly 6 to 11 cycles were a sample-barcoded 5' primer and a J-beta primer mix. Each of the cDNA molecules was tagged by a template-switch adaptor with 12 random nucleotides. MiXCR, applied by TCRdb to the 5' RACE reads, yields one record per CDR3 protein. The top ten clones hold 10% of a sample with some 890,000 distinct CDR3 sequences, 25% to 30% of them seen once. Study-wide results and caveats: Expanded clonotype changes were possibly confounded by unknown donor CMV status.

These data also formed part of another study, on T cells of mothers and their children.

Sequencing was performed on blood. The chain links TRBV6-5 to TRBJ2-2; TRBD1 matches 8 bases. The origin of this receptor is a woman aged 40 to 55 in good health. For the CDR3, the DNA is TGTGCCAGCAGTTACTTGGACAGGGCCGGGGAGCTGTTTTTT. This encodes CASSYLDRAGELFF.